This section outlines one TCR beta chain sequence together with its context. This clone showed up just a few times. Which antigen it targets is not known. Per-nucleotide qualities are absent, and no much larger clonotype sits a single base away. The sample comes from a study of cytomegalovirus exposure and HLA in healthy donors (dated by TCRdb to 2017 to 2019). For context, the study as a whole: In an earlier analysis of under 600 of the donors, 276 Gb of sequence data and 95 million to 130 million unique TCR beta sequences from some 170 million T cells were reported. Donor age, sex, ethnicity and CMV serostatus were collected together with the repertoire data. Typing coverage varied by locus: roughly 629-640 donors for A, B, C, DRB1 and DQB1; roughly 500 for DQA1; more than 600 for DPA1; approximately 470 for DPB1. The study combined high-throughput TCR immunosequencing, statistical association of individual TCRs with disease status, and machine learning to predict cytomegalovirus infection status. Roughly 5 DR-DQ haplotypes were handled as single units for association and clustering because linkage in the cohort was strong. Among the approximately 400 genotyped donors, approximately 76% belonged to the genetic ancestry cluster associated with self-reported Caucasian donors. A later analysis re-analyzed previously published TCR beta repertoires from 550 to 700 donors and added high-resolution HLA genotyping to study TCR occurrence patterns. The study used immunosequencing to profile the T cell repertoires of some 600 subjects and linked those repertoires to cytomegalovirus serostatus. A later genetic analysis used genome-wide SNP genotypes for about 60% of the roughly 700 donors, treating that subset as a discovery cohort. A separate validation cohort of over a hundred different subjects was used in addition to the 666-subject first cohort. Among about 400 genotyped donors of the cohort, an average of approximately 240,000 unique TCR beta nucleotide sequences was sequenced per donor, of which roughly 17% were non-productive. Rather than drawing on any new phenotypic data, the later analysis identified candidate immune exposures from TCR beta sequences and the way those sequences occurred across donors. All discovery cohort repertoires had been generated on a single sequencing platform. An earlier analysis of around 640 of the donors used high-throughput TCR beta sequencing to judge whether each TCR beta V gene segment behaved as functional or pseudogenic. Both class I and class II loci were covered by HLA typing, at four-digit resolution. The study aimed to test whether signatures of past pathogen exposure could be identified by cataloging public T cell receptors. About 320 gigabases of sequencing data and some 85 million unique TCR sequences were included in an early release covering roughly 700 HLA-typed donors.

Based on the germline V gene, the CDR1 and CDR2 sequences are SGHRS and YFSETQ. Counted from cysteine to phenylalanine, this CDR3 has 14 amino acids. This entry keeps only the CDR3 DNA: 42 bases, framed from base 1. Trimming takes 3 bases off V and 4 bases off J; junction bases not matched to a gene: 2. The library was produced with the immunoSEQ multiplex PCR assay. The multiplex PCR relied on a mix of 60 forward primers for TCR Vbeta segments and 13 reverse primers for TCR Jbeta segments. The CDR3 region of rearranged TCR beta genes was amplified from genomic DNA with a multiplex PCR assay. On the Illumina HiSeq System, the amplified TCR beta libraries were sequenced as 87-base-pair reads. Per the authors' processing: A later analysis tallied 80 million to 95 million unique TCR beta chains across the 600 to 700 repertoires, and approximately 12 million of those chains were shared by two or more donors. A nearest-neighbor algorithm error-corrected the raw reads and collapsed the reads into unique sequences, merging closely related sequences to remove PCR and sequencing errors. Alignment of CDR3 sequences to IMGT reference sequences was used to assign V, D and J gene segments. For a sequence to be retained, at least a six-nucleotide match to both a V gene segment and a J gene segment was required. Rearrangements were called productive when the CDR3 lacked stop codons and stayed in frame with V and J; all others were non-productive. Following IMGT convention, CDR3 was defined as the stretch from the second conserved V-encoded cysteine to the conserved J-encoded phenylalanine. Sequences without an unambiguous match to a single V gene segment were excluded from the earlier analysis of several hundred of the donors. In an earlier analysis of almost 600 of the donors, a V segment was called functional when productive rearrangements were above 56.7%, and segregating when the standard deviation between donors exceeded 5%. A statistical classification framework was developed to diagnose cytomegalovirus status using the catalog of TCR beta chain sequences. V and J gene assignment, in a later analysis, came from comparing TCR nucleotide sequences with IMGT/GENE-DB human TR gene sequences. A later analysis assigned CDR3 sequences and most-parsimonious VDJ recombination scenarios with the TCRdist pipeline. In a later analysis, each TCR beta chain was defined by its CDR3 amino acid sequence together with its V-gene family, and reads without a unique V-gene family were excluded. A later analysis removed several hundred highly shared, low-generation-probability nucleotide sequences to deal with suspected cross-contamination and a sequencing artifact. A later analysis calculated a clonal expansion index for each public chain from normalized within-repertoire ranks of inferred template counts. In a later analysis, generation probabilities were computed with a VDJ recombination model fitted to out-of-frame rearrangements, and the resulting probabilities were checked against IGoR. Hypergeometric tests were used in a later analysis to score TCR-TCR, TCR-HLA and TCR-CMV co-occurrence, with a repertoire-size bias correction applied to the TCR pairs. False discovery rates were estimated in a later analysis by permuting HLA or CMV assignments 20 times. In a later analysis, co-occurring TCRs were grouped using DBSCAN, and TCRdist sequence similarity was added for clustering within HLA-allele-positive subsets. Co-occurrence clustering excluded repertoires with fewer than 30,000 or more than 120,000 public chains, plus five with anomalous nucleotide sharing. As stored in TCRdb, this immuneACCESS dataset retains in-frame rearrangements with V and J assigned. A fraction of the clones does not appear; measured against another copy, unresolved V genes explain less than half of the discrepancy, and the remainder lacks a known reason. D and trimming were read from the DNA, whereas the V and J calls and clone size are those reported in that table. This sample is represented by under 250,000 clones; approximately 79% of them were singletons. The top ten clones comprise about 1.7% of the sample.

What the work shows at the level of the full study, not this receptor alone: A further reported finding was that TCR beta sequences accurately predicted the HLA-A and HLA-B alleles for most subjects in the first cohort. A later genetic analysis associated a missense DCLRE1C variant with V-gene and J-gene trimming of TCR beta chains, and an independent cohort replicated the association. For the cohort, immune exposure information was limited to CMV serostatus. Across donors, most TCR sequences were observed very rarely, whereas some public TCRs were present in many individuals. Because HLA typing was unavailable for some donors at each locus, only the typed subset was used in association tests. In a later analysis, TCR association rates were found to vary across HLA loci, with the most associated TCRs seen for DRB1 alleles and the fewest for HLA-C alleles. Over 15 rarely observed V segments, including chromosome 9 orphons, were excluded from the earlier analysis of about 610 of the donors because counts were too low. A total of 164 TCR beta chains were listed by the study as associated with cytomegalovirus. According to a later genetic analysis, donors in an Asian-associated ancestry cluster had fewer N-insertions in productive TCRs than the approximately 670-donor mean. Linkage disequilibrium might explain the correlated functional status among segregating V segments, but an unknown experimental factor could not be excluded. The cohort was sequenced for TCR beta chains only, and without alpha or paired-chain data the features that could be detected were limited. Sequencing depth was assumed to be roughly uniform across donors in the presence/absence analyses, though that assumption may not hold. Most CMV-associated TCR beta chains appeared to be HLA-restricted in a later analysis, and the HLA associations seemed to be driven largely by CMV exposure. A cluster of highly shared sequence variants was judged likely to be a technical artifact of the sequencing pipeline. The classifier was reported to diagnose cytomegalovirus status with high specificity and sensitivity in both the original cohort and the validation cohort. A later analysis associated 15,000 or so TCR beta sequences with specific HLA alleles at a false discovery rate of 0.05. When HLA alleles, especially DR and DQ, strongly co-occurred, attributing TCR associations to individual alleles was difficult. A later analysis reported that several top co-occurrence clusters appeared linked to parvovirus B19, influenza, CMV and Epstein-Barr virus. In a later analysis, HLA-associated TCR beta chains were found to be more clonally expanded and to have lower generation probabilities than equally common non-associated chains. In an earlier analysis of roughly 560 of the donors, most TCR beta V segments were observed in productive rearrangements about 90% or about 30% of the time, broadly matching IMGT annotations. The authors suggested that the approach could potentially be generalized to other disease states and immunological phenotypes. A few of the identified cytomegalovirus-associated TCR beta chains were confirmed in vitro to be specific for cytomegalovirus antigens. Some IMGT-functional V segments, including TRBV6-2 and TRBV6-3, could not be distinguished by the 87-base-pair reads and were therefore excluded.

The cohort comprised some 730 healthy bone marrow donors. All cohort members were sampled while nominally healthy, although unrecorded immune exposures were likely present. The donor tested CMV seronegative and was one of the 352 seronegative cohort members. A peripheral blood sample was provided by each donor, and peripheral blood mononuclear cells were used for TCR beta sequencing. Genomic DNA was extracted from the blood cell samples with the Qiagen DNeasy Blood Extraction Kit. Sequenced material: PBMCs. The chain is assembled from TRBV5-1 and TRBJ2-3, with TRBD1 matching 10 junction bases. The sequence was obtained from a man in his fifties or sixties in good health and CMV-seronegative. The DNA is as follows: TGCGCCAGCAGCTCGGACAGGGGGTCAGATACGCAGTATTTT. Its amino acids are CASSSDRGSDTQYF.